Listed here are 17 T cell receptor beta chains from one sample, sequenced in a study of CD8 T cells in ankylosing spondylitis (dated by TCRdb to 2015 to 2018). Receptor amplification or capture employed 5' RACE. Sequencing used an Illumina HiSeq 2500. The public sequencing data were trimmed at Q25 with fastp and processed into clonotypes with MiXCR by TCRdb, which kept only in-frame beta chains. Under each unique CDR3 protein, matching rows form one entry showing the most common genes and DNA. Within this sample are a few hundred thousand distinct CDR3 sequences, with less than 25% of them counted one time only. The ten largest clonotypes hold 3.5% of the sample. The material sequenced was blood, either unsorted or a sorted T cell fraction (not recorded which). The source of these receptors is a female donor with ankylosing spondylitis or in good health (not recorded which).

V gene TRBV5-1 combines with J gene TRBJ2-1, with TRBD1 matching over 7 bases. J gave up 2 bases and V 6 bases, and 5 bases lay outside the gene matches. Germline lookup yields CDR1 SGHRS and CDR2 YFSETQ. The CDR3 runs to 14 residues. CDR3 coding DNA: TGCGCCAGCACTTCCGGGACAGCCTACAATGAGCAGTTCTTC. It encodes CASTSGTAYNEQFF.

This clonotype has more than one count but fewer than ten. The chain links TRBV15 to TRBJ2-7; D tentatively reads TRBD1 or TRBD2 (5 bases each). CDR1 is LNHNV, CDR2 YYDKDF, per germline (reference sequence). This CDR3 comprises 15 residues. The V end lost 0 bases, the J end lost 3 bases, and 12 bases lay between the germline ends. The CDR3 reads CATSRDPGRFYEQYF. CDR3 in DNA: TGTGCCACCAGCAGAGATCCGGGACGGTTCTACGAGCAGTACTTC.

The chain uses TRBV6-6 and TRBJ1-6, with D perhaps TRBD1 (5 bases). Germline CDR1 MNHNY, CDR2 SVGAGI (reference sequence). The CDR3 sequence is 13 residues long. With 2 bases removed from V and 12 bases from J, the gap between germline ends came to 11 bases. The CDR3 spells CASSYRGVGPLHF. The CDR3, as DNA: TGTGCCAGCAGTTACAGGGGAGTTGGACCCCTCCACTTT.

This chain connects TRBV28 to TRBJ2-5, with 9 bases that match TRBD2. The V gene end was trimmed by 10 bases and the J gene end by 5 bases; junction bases not matched to a gene: 11. This CDR3 is 14 amino acids long. CDR1 and CDR2 (germline): MDHEN, SYDVKM. The CDR3 DNA sequence: TGTGCCACCAAAACGGGGACTAGCCGGGAGACCCAGTACTTC. It yields the protein CATKTGTSRETQYF.

V gene TRBV12-3 or TRBV12-4 combines with J gene TRBJ2-2, with TRBD1 matching over 9 bases. The V and J ends lost 4 bases and 2 bases, in that order; junction bases with no gene match: 5. The CDR3 runs to 16 residues. In nucleotides, the CDR3 is TGTGCCAGCAGTTCTCCGGGACAGGGTAACACCGGGGAGCTGTTTTTT. Protein: CASSSPGQGNTGELFF.

The V gene is TRBV7-2, the J gene TRBJ1-1, with D possibly TRBD1 on 6 matching bases. Germline loops: CDR1 SGHTA, CDR2 FQGNSA. The V gene lost 5 bases and the J gene lost 5 bases, with 12 bases spanning the gap. This CDR3 spans 13 amino acids. The CDR3 bases are TGTGCCAGCAGCGTAACAGGGATGACTGAAGCTTTCTTT. Translated, it gives CASSVTGMTEAFF.

The chain is built from TRBV7-2 and TRBJ2-7; D might be TRBD2 (6 bases). Trimming left V 6 bases short and J 10 bases short, with 13 bases between. The CDR3 has 11 amino acids. CDR1 and CDR2 (germline): SGHTA, FQGNSA. This chain's CDR3 is CASRGGLIQYF. CDR3 nucleotide sequence: TGTGCCAGCAGGGGTGGACTAATACAGTACTTC. Complete variable domain (other parts from reference TRBV7-2 and TRBJ2-7): GAGVSQSPSNKVTEKGKDVELRCDPISGHTALYWYRQSLGQGLEFLIYFQGNSAPDKSGLPSDRFSAERTGGSVSTLTIQRTQQEDSAVYLCASRGGLIQYFGPGTRLTVT.

The chain has TRBV19 and TRBJ2-5, with D possibly matching TRBD2 (6 bases). Trimming cost V 2 bases and J 5 bases, with 12 bases left between them. This CDR3 is built from 14 residues. Germline values: CDR1 LNHDA, CDR2 SQIVND (reference sequence). This chain's CDR3 is CASSITGAGETQYF. Written as DNA, the CDR3 is TGTGCCAGTAGTATAACGGGAGCGGGCGAGACCCAGTACTTC.

This clonotype was found many times. This chain connects TRBV20-1 to TRBJ1-5, with D possibly being TRBD1 (5 bases). Per germline, CDR1 DFQATT and CDR2 SNEGSKA (reference sequence). This CDR3 is built from 12 residues. The V and J ends lost 4 bases and 7 bases respectively, with 11 bases between them. The CDR3 loop is CSAIGGWQPQHF. Here the CDR3 DNA reads TGCAGTGCTATCGGGGGATGGCAGCCCCAGCATTTT.

This clonotype was seen more than once but under ten times. The chain has TRBV7-2 and TRBJ2-1; 12 bases line up with TRBD2. In germline, CDR1 is SGHTA, CDR2 FQGNSA. Unmatched junction bases numbered 5, after V lost 5 bases and J lost 6 bases. CDR3 length: 15 residues. The CDR3 is CASSILAGGINEQFF. CDR3 in DNA: TGTGCCAGCAGCATCCTAGCGGGAGGGATCAATGAGCAGTTCTTC. Full variable domain (rest looked up from reference TRBV7-2 and TRBJ2-1): GAGVSQSPSNKVTEKGKDVELRCDPISGHTALYWYRQSLGQGLEFLIYFQGNSAPDKSGLPSDRFSAERTGGSVSTLTIQRTQQEDSAVYLCASSILAGGINEQFFGPGTRLTVL.

J is TRBJ2-7 and V is TRBV27; D gene uncertain. CDR1 MNHEY and CDR2 SMNVEV come from the germline V gene (reference sequence). Trimming removed 6 bases from V and 3 bases from J, with 12 bases in between. The CDR3 totals 13 residues. This CDR3 is CASSRGRRYEQYF. The CDR3 nucleotides read TGTGCCAGCAGCCGAGGACGGCGCTACGAGCAGTACTTC.

The rearrangement uses TRBV5-6 and TRBJ2-7; D unclear. The CDR3 is 13 amino acids. Germline V CDR1 and CDR2: SGHDT, YYEEEE. V was cut by 2 bases and J by 7 bases, with 13 bases left in between. CDR3 DNA: TGTGCCAGCAGCTTCGGGCCAGCACGGGAGCAGTACTTC. Translated, it gives CASSFGPAREQYF.

This clonotype occurred a few times. CDR3 nucleotide sequence: TGCGCCAGCAGTGAGATGGCGGGAGGGTCCTACAATGAGCAGTTCTTC. Protein: CASSEMAGGSYNEQFF. This sequence joins TRBV10-1 and TRBJ2-1; 9 bases fit TRBD2. Germline trimming cut 2 bases from V and 1 base from J; bases unmatched to any gene: 3. Germline values: CDR1 WNHNN, CDR2 SYGVQD (reference sequence). The length of the CDR3 is 16 residues.

The table lists this clonotype with many counts. This chain links TRBV10-3 with TRBJ2-7; D could derive from TRBD1 or TRBD2 (6 bases each). The germline gives CDR1 ENHRY, CDR2 SYGVKD. The V end lost 3 bases, the J end lost 0 bases, and 9 bases lay between the germline ends. This CDR3 has 14 amino acids. The DNA for the CDR3 is TGTGCCATCAGTGAAGGGGGGAGCTCCTACGAGCAGTACTTC. Encoded protein: CAISEGGSSYEQYF.

This clonotype was found a few times. The chain joins TRBV5-5 to TRBJ2-7, with D uncertain. Germline CDR1 and CDR2: SGHKS and YYEKEE (reference sequence). The CDR3 has 16 residues. Trimming shortened V by 0 bases and J by 5 bases, and 18 bases separated the two germline ends. CDR3 nucleotide sequence: TGTGCCAGCAGCTTGGCCCATACAGCTACGGAAAACGAGCAGTACTTC. This codes for CASSLAHTATENEQYF.

This clonotype was seen only a few times. The chain carries TRBV20-1 and TRBJ2-4; 7 bases agree with TRBD1. Germline values: CDR1 DFQATT, CDR2 SNEGSKA (reference sequence). The CDR3 spans 13 residues. Trimming at V came to 3 bases and at J to 6 bases, leaving 5 bases not matched to a gene. The CDR3 region has the DNA TGCAGTGCTAGGCCCGGACAGGCAAACATTCAGTACTTC. Translation gives CSARPGQANIQYF.

This clonotype occurred a few times. The chain joins TRBV5-4 to TRBJ1-2; 9 bases map to TRBD1. V gave up 0 bases and J gave up 8 bases; unmatched junction bases: 5. The CDR3 is 14 amino acids. Germline-derived CDR1 and CDR2 are SGHNT and YYREEE (reference sequence). Here the CDR3 reads CASSLEGQGGGYTF. In DNA, the CDR3 is TGTGCCAGCAGCTTGGAGGGACAGGGAGGGGGCTACACCTTC. Full variable domain (remainder filled in from reference TRBV5-4 and TRBJ1-2): ETGVTQSPTHLIKTRGQQVTLRCSSQSGHNTVSWYQQALGQGPQFIFQYYREEENGRGNFPPRFSGLQFPNYSSELNVNALELDDSALYLCASSLEGQGGGYTFGSGTRLTVV.